One and the same sample provided the 18 T cell receptor beta chains below, sequenced in a study of blood T cell repertoires in COVID-19. Data came from immunoSEQ multiplex PCR; TCRdb stores just in-frame clones and leaves some out. Here the sample spans about 270,000 clones, around 86% being singletons. The sequencing sample was made of peripheral blood. These receptors were taken from a man aged 35 to 55 with active or convalescent COVID-19.

The chain is built from TRBV19 and TRBJ2-1, with 9 bases aligning to TRBD1. Trimming took 7 bases from V and 9 from J; bases not matched to a gene: 13. Germline V gene sequence: CDR1 LNHDA, CDR2 SQIVND (reference sequence). The CDR3 is made up of 15 amino acids. The CDR3 bases are TGTGCCAGTAAGATACCGGGACAGGGTAGGGTTGAGCAGTTCTTC. This translates into CASKIPGQGRVEQFF.

This rearrangement joins TRBV5-4 to TRBJ2-6; D remains unclear. Per the germline V gene, CDR1 is SGHNT and CDR2 is YYREEE (reference sequence). Trimming removed 1 base from V and 3 bases from J, with 8 bases in between. This CDR3 is built from 15 residues. The CDR3 sequence is CASSLLADGANVLTF. Here the CDR3 DNA reads TGTGCCAGCAGCTTGTTGGCTGATGGGGCCAACGTCCTGACTTTC.

CDR3 DNA sequence: TGTGCCACCAGTGATGTATCGGGTGAGCAGTTCTTC. It is translated as CATSDVSGEQFF. The rearrangement uses TRBV24-1 and TRBJ2-1; D not resolved. Per germline, CDR1 KGHDR and CDR2 SFDVKD. The V end lost 3 bases, the J end lost 9 bases, and 8 bases lay between the germline ends. The CDR3 is made up of 12 amino acids.

The chain carries TRBV7-3 and TRBJ2-5; TRBD2 aligns across 7 bases. The CDR3 sequence is 16 residues long. The germline CDR1 and CDR2 sequences are SGHTA and FQGTGA. The V and J ends lost 3 bases and 5 bases, in that order; junction bases with no gene match: 12. In nucleotides, the CDR3 is TGTGCCAGCAGCTTTTCCGTCGGGAGGCCATGGGAGACCCAGTACTTC. This translates into CASSFSVGRPWETQYF.

V and J are TRBV29-1 and TRBJ2-5; no clear D. The CDR3 spans 13 residues. With 1 base removed from V and 4 bases from J, the gap between germline ends came to 10 bases. Germline V gene lookup returns CDR1 SQVTM and CDR2 ANQGSEA. Here the CDR3 reads CSVEVNYGETQYF. The CDR3, as DNA: TGCAGCGTTGAAGTCAACTACGGAGAGACCCAGTACTTC.

The chain combines TRBV7-6 with TRBJ1-6; 9 nucleotides line up with TRBD1. Germline values: CDR1 SGHVS, CDR2 FNYEAQ. CDR3 length: 14 residues. Trimming removed 1 base from V and 10 bases from J; junction bases left unmatched: 2. The CDR3 spells CASSLDRGRSPLHF. CDR3 bases: TGTGCCAGCAGCTTAGACAGGGGGCGGTCACCCCTCCACTTT.

The chain links TRBV9 to TRBJ2-2; 11 nucleotides line up with TRBD2. Germline V gives CDR1 SGDLS, CDR2 YYNGEE. The CDR3 is 15 residues long. The V and J ends lost 1 base and 6 bases, in that order; junction bases with no gene match: 2. The CDR3 sequence: CASSVLAGGPGELFF. Written as DNA, the CDR3 is TGTGCCAGCAGCGTATTAGCGGGGGGGCCCGGGGAGCTGTTTTTT.

The V and J genes are TRBV24-1 and TRBJ1-2; no definite D call. The CDR3 is made up of 13 amino acids. CDR1 is KGHDR, CDR2 SFDVKD, per germline. V was trimmed by 4 bases and J by 7 bases, leaving 12 bases between them. As DNA, the CDR3 is TGTGCCACCAGTGACCGCCACAGTGTTGGCTACACCTTC. This translates into CATSDRHSVGYTF.

The chain recombines TRBV11-2 with TRBJ2-7; D might be TRBD1 (6 bases). The ends were cut back, 5 bases at V and 2 bases at J, with 19 bases in the middle. Looked up from germline, CDR1 is SGHAT and CDR2 is FQNNGV. The CDR3 is 16 residues long. The CDR3 loop is CASSRHPRTVTYEQYF. DNA of the CDR3: TGTGCCAGCAGCCGACACCCAAGGACAGTGACCTACGAGCAGTACTTC.

The rearrangement links TRBV19 to TRBJ1-4; 7 bases match TRBD1. Trimming at V came to 6 bases and at J to 2 bases, leaving 6 bases not matched to a gene. Germline V gene data show CDR1 as LNHDA and CDR2 as SQIVND (reference sequence). This CDR3 contains 15 residues. The CDR3 sequence: CASRNTGVTNEKLFF. In DNA, the CDR3 is TGTGCCAGTAGGAACACAGGGGTTACTAATGAAAAACTGTTTTTT. Using reference TRBV19 and TRBJ1-4 for the parts outside the CDR3, the full variable domain is DGGITQSPKYLFRKEGQNVTLSCEQNLNHDAMYWYRQDPGQGLRLIYYSQIVNDFQKGDIAEGYSVSREKKESFPLTVTSAQKNPTAFYLCASRNTGVTNEKLFFGSGTQLSVL.

CDR3 sequence reads: CAISVASEPHEQYF. CDR3 DNA: TGTGCCATCAGTGTTGCTAGCGAACCGCACGAGCAGTACTTC. This rearrangement joins TRBV10-3 to TRBJ2-7; tentative D call: TRBD2 (6 bases). This CDR3 is built from 14 residues. Between the trimmed V and J ends, which lost 4 bases and 5 bases, there was a span of 15 bases. Germline V gene sequence: CDR1 ENHRY, CDR2 SYGVKD.

For the CDR3, the DNA is TGTGCCAGCAGCTTAGACTCTAACTATGGCTACACCTTC. Translated, it gives CASSLDSNYGYTF. J is TRBJ1-2 and V is TRBV7-3; unclear D gene. The V end was cut by 2 bases, the J end by 0 bases, with 4 bases between. Germline CDR1 is SGHTA and CDR2 is FQGTGA. The CDR3 sequence is 13 residues long.

V gene TRBV5-6 combines with J gene TRBJ2-7; possible D gene TRBD2, 7 bases. V lost 1 base, J lost 4 bases, and 15 bases lay in between. The CDR3 covers 15 residues. Germline CDR1 and CDR2: SGHDT and YYEEEE. CDR3 coding DNA: TGTGCCAGCAGCTTGCGCGGGGGCGGCTTATACGAGCAGTACTTC. Translation gives CASSLRGGGLYEQYF.

This clone was counted once. V gene TRBV25-1 combines with J gene TRBJ1-6; the D is unclear. V was clipped by 4 bases and J by 9 bases, with 10 bases between them. CDR3 length equals 13 residues. CDR1 MGHDK and CDR2 SYGVNS come from the germline V gene. Here the CDR3 reads CASSVASSSPLHF. The CDR3 coding sequence is TGTGCCAGCAGTGTCGCATCCAGTTCACCCCTCCACTTT. Full variable domain (missing parts from reference TRBV25-1 and TRBJ1-6): EADIYQTPRYLVIGTGKKITLECSQTMGHDKMYWYQQDPGMELHLIHYSYGVNSTEKGDLSSESTVSRIRTEHFPLTLESARPSHTSQYLCASSVASSSPLHFGNGTRLTVT.

The chain is built from TRBV7-9 and TRBJ2-3; D might be TRBD1 (6 bases). This CDR3 has 15 residues. Germline V gene data show CDR1 as SEHNR and CDR2 as FQNEAQ (reference sequence). The V end lost 3 bases, the J end lost 0 bases, and 10 bases lay between the germline ends. The DNA for the CDR3 is TGTGCCAGCAGCTTTCCAGGGGCTAGCACAGATACGCAGTATTTT. It codes for CASSFPGASTDTQYF.

The V call is TRBV11-2, the J call TRBJ1-2; 8 nucleotides agree with TRBD1. The CDR3 extends over 14 amino acids. V lost 5 bases to trimming and J lost 6 bases; unmatched junction nucleotides: 8. Germline assignment: CDR1 SGHAT and CDR2 FQNNGV. DNA of the CDR3: TGTGCCAGCAGCAAAGGACAGGGCTTCGATGGCTACACCTTC. This encodes CASSKGQGFDGYTF.

This rearrangement joins TRBV27 to TRBJ1-2, with 9 bases aligning to TRBD1. The CDR3 has 16 residues. V shed 4 bases, J shed 1 base, and the junction held 7 bases outside the gene matches. CDR1 is MNHEY, CDR2 SMNVEV, per germline (reference sequence). CDR3 DNA: TGTGCCAGCAGTTCTTACAGGGGGCGCGTTAACTATGGCTACACCTTC. Its translation is CASSSYRGRVNYGYTF.

This clone was seen a single time. The chain uses TRBV21-1 and TRBJ1-1. TRBV21-1 is termed a pseudogene. CDR3 length: 18 residues. The CDR3 DNA follows: TGTGCCAGCAGCAAAGCGGGGGGGACCTGGACGGGAAACACTGAAGCTTTCTTT. It yields the protein CASSKAGGTWTGNTEAFF.